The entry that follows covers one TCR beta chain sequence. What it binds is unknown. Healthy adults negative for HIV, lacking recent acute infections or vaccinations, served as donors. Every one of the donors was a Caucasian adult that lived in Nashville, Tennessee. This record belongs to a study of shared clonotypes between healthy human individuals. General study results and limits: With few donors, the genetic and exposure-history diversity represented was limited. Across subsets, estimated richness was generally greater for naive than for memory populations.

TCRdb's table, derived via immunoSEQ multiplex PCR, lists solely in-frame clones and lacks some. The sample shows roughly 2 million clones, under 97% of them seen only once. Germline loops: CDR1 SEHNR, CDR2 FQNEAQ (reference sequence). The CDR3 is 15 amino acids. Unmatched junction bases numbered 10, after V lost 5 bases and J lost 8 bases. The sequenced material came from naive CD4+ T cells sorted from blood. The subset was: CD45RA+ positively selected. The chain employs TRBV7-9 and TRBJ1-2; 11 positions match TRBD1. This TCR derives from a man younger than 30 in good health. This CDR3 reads CASSQEVRTGGGYTF. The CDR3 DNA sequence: TGTGCCAGCAGCCAAGAAGTCCGGACAGGGGGCGGCTACACCTTC.